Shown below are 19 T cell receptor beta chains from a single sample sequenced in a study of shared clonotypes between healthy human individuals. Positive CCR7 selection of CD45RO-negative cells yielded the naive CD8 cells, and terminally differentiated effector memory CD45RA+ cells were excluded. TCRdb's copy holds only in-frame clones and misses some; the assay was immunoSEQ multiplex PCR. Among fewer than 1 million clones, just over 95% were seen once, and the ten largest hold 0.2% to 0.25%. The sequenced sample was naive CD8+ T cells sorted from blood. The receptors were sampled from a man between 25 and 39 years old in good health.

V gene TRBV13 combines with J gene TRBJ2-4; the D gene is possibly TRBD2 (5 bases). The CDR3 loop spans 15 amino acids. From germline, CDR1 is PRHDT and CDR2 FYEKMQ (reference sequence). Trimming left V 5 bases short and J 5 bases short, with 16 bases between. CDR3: CASSAQLGLENIQYF. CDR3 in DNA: TGTGCCAGCAGCGCCCAACTAGGATTGGAAAACATTCAGTACTTC.

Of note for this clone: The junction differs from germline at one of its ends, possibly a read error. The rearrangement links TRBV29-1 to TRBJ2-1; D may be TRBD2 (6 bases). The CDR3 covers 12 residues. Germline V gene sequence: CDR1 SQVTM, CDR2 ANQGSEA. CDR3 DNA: TGCAGCGGCGGGGACGAGTCCAATCAGCAGTTCTTC. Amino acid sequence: CSGGDESNQQFF.

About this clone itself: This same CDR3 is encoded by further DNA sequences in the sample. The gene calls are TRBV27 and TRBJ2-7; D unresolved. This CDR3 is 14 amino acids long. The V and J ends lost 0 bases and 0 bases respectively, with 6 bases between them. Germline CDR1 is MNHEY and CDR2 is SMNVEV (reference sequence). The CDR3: CASSLSRSSYEQYF. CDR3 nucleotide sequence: TGTGCCAGCAGTTTATCCAGGTCCTCCTACGAGCAGTACTTC.

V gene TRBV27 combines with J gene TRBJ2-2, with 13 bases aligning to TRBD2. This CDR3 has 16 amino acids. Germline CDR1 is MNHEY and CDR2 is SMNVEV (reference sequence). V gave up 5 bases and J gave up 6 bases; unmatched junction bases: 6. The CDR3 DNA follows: TGTGCCAGCAGTCCCGGGACTAGCGGGACAGCCGGGGAGCTGTTTTTT. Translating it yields CASSPGTSGTAGELFF.

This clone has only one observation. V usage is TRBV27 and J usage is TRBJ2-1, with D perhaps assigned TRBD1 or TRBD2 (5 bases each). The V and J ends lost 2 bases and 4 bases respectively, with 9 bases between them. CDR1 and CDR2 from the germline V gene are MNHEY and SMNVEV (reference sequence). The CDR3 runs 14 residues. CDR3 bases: TGTGCCAGCAGTTTACGGGACGTTTACAATGAGCAGTTCTTC. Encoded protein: CASSLRDVYNEQFF.

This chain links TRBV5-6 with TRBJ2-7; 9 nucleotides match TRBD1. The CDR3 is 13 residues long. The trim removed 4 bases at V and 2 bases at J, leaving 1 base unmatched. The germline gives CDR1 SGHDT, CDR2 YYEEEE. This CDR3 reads CASSTGGTYEQYF. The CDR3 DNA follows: TGTGCCAGCAGCACAGGGGGCACCTACGAGCAGTACTTC.

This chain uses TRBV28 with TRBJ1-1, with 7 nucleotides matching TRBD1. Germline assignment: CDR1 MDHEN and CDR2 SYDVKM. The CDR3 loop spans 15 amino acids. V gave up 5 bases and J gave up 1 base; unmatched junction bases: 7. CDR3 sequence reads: CASSPKGGQNTEAFF. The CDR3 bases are TGTGCCAGCAGTCCCAAAGGGGGCCAGAACACTGAAGCTTTCTTT.

The CDR3 coding sequence is TGTGCCAGCAGTGGAATCGGGACTAGCGGGACCCCAGGGGATACGCAGTATTTT. This codes for CASSGIGTSGTPGDTQYF. The gene calls are TRBV2 and TRBJ2-3; TRBD2 agrees at 13 bases. The germline gives CDR1 SNHLY, CDR2 FYNNEI. After removal of 4 bases from V and 6 bases from J, the junction contained 13 bases not matched to a gene. This CDR3 has 18 residues. Filled out from reference TRBV2 and TRBJ2-3, the complete variable domain reads EPEVTQTPSHQVTQMGQEVILRCVPISNHLYFYWYRQILGQKVEFLVSFYNNEISEKSEIFDDQFSVERPDGSNFTLKIRSTKLEDSAMYFCASSGIGTSGTPGDTQYFGPGTRLTVL.

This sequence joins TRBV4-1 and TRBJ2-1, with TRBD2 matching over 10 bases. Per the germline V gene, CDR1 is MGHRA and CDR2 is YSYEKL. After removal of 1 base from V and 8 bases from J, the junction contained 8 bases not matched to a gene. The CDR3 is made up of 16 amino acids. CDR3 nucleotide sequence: TGCGCCAGCAGCCAAGCAGCGGGAGGGCCGGGGGATGAGCAGTTCTTC. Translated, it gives CASSQAAGGPGDEQFF.

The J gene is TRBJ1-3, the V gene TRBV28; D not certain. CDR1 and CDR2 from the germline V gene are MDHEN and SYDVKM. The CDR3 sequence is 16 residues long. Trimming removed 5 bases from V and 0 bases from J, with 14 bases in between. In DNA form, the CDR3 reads TGTGCCAGCAGTGCGATTAAAATGAGCTCTGGAAACACCATATATTTT. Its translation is CASSAIKMSSGNTIYF.

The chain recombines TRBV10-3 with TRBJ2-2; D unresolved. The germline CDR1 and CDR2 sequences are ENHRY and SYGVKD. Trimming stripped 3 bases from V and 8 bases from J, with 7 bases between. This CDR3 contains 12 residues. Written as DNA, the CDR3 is TGTGCCATCAGTGACCAACAAGGGGAGCTGTTTTTT. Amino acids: CAISDQQGELFF.

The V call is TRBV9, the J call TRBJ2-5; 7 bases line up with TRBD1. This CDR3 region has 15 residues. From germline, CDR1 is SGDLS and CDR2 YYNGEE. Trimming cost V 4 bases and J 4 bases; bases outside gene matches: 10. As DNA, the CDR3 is TGTGCCAGCAGCCCACCCATCGGGACAGTAGAGACCCAGTACTTC. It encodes CASSPPIGTVETQYF.

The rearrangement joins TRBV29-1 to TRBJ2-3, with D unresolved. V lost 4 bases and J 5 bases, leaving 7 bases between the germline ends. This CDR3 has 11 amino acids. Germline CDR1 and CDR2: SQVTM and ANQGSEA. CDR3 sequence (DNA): TGCAGCGTTGGATGGGGAGATACGCAGTATTTT. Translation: CSVGWGDTQYF.

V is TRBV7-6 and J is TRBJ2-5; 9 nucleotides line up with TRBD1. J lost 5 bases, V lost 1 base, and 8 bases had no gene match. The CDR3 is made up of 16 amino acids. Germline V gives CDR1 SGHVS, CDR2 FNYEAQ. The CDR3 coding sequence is TGTGCCAGCAGCTTAGAGCTTACAGGGGGCGCTGAGACCCAGTACTTC. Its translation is CASSLELTGGAETQYF.

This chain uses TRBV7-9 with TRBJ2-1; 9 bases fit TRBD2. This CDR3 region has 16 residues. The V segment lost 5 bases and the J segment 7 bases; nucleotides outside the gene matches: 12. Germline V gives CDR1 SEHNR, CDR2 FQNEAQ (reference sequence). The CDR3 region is CASSRAGGPTENEQFF. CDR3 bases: TGTGCCAGCAGCCGGGCGGGAGGGCCAACGGAGAATGAGCAGTTCTTC.

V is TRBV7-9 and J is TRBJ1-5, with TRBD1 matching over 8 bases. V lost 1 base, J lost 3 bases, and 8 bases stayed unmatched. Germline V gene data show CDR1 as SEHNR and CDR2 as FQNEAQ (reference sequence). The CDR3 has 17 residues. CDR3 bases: TGTGCCAGCAGCTTAGAAGGCAGGGGGCAGGACAATCAGCCCCAGCATTTT. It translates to CASSLEGRGQDNQPQHF.

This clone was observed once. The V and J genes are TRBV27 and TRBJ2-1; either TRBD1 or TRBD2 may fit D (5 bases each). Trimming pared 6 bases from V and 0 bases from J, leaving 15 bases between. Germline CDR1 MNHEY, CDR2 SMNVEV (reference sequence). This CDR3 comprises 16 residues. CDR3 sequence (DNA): TGTGCCAGCAGCTACGGGGCCAGCGGCTCCTACAATGAGCAGTTCTTC. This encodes CASSYGASGSYNEQFF.

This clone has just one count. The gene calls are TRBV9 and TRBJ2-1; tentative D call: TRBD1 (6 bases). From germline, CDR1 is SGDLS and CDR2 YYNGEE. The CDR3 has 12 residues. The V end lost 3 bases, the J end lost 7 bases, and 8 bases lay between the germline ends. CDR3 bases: TGTGCCAGCAGCGGGGGGCATAATGAGCAGTTCTTC. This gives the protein CASSGGHNEQFF. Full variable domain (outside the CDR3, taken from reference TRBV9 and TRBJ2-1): DSGVTQTPKHLITATGQRVTLRCSPRSGDLSVYWYQQSLDQGLQFLIQYYNGEERAKGNILERFSAQQFPDLHSELNLSSLELGDSALYFCASSGGHNEQFFGPGTRLTVL.

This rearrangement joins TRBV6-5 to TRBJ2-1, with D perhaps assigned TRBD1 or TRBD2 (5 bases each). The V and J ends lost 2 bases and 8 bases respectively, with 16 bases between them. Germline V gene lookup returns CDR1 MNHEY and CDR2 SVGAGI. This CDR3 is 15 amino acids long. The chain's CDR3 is CASSYGTRSFDEQFF. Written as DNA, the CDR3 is TGTGCCAGCAGTTACGGGACCCGGTCGTTTGATGAGCAGTTCTTC.